This passage covers 21 T cell receptor beta chains from one sample sequenced in a study of cytomegalovirus exposure and HLA in healthy donors. The PCR used 60 Vbeta and 13 Jbeta primers. The table came from immunoSEQ multiplex PCR; TCRdb's copy has only in-frame clones and leaves some out. The sample has some 270,000 clones; 80% to 95% are singletons. Source material: PBMCs. These receptors all stem from a girl aged 2 to 9 in good health and CMV-seronegative.

The chain joins TRBV18 to TRBJ2-7, with 10 bases lining up with TRBD1. The length of the CDR3 is 18 residues. CDR1 is KGHSH and CDR2 is LQKENI in the germline V gene. Trimming cost V 2 bases and J 5 bases; bases outside gene matches: 15. This chain's CDR3 is CASSPGAPGQGKGDEQYF. The CDR3 nucleotides are TGTGCCAGCTCACCAGGGGCCCCGGGACAGGGGAAGGGCGACGAGCAGTACTTC. The whole variable domain, filled in from reference TRBV18 and TRBJ2-7, reads NAGVMQNPRHLVRRRGQEARLRCSPMKGHSHVYWYRQLPEEGLKFMVYLQKENIIDESGMPKERFSAEFPKEGPSILRIQQVVRGDSAAYFCASSPGAPGQGKGDEQYFGPGTRLTVT.

This chain links TRBV10-3 with TRBJ2-7; no firm D call. Between the trimmed V and J ends, which lost 3 bases and 3 bases, there was a span of 9 bases. CDR1 is ENHRY and CDR2 is SYGVKD in the germline V gene. The CDR3 runs to 13 residues. CDR3 region: CAISDSTFYEQYF. Here the CDR3 DNA reads TGTGCCATCAGTGACTCCACATTCTACGAGCAGTACTTC.

The chain is built from TRBV19 and TRBJ2-1; D gene uncertain. This CDR3 is 15 amino acids long. The V end was cut by 3 bases, the J end by 0 bases, with 9 bases between. From germline, CDR1 is LNHDA and CDR2 SQIVND (reference sequence). The CDR3 nucleotides read TGTGCCAGTAGTATGGCGGTTAGCTCCTACAATGAGCAGTTCTTC. This codes for CASSMAVSSYNEQFF. Full variable domain (outside the CDR3, taken from reference TRBV19 and TRBJ2-1): DGGITQSPKYLFRKEGQNVTLSCEQNLNHDAMYWYRQDPGQGLRLIYYSQIVNDFQKGDIAEGYSVSREKKESFPLTVTSAQKNPTAFYLCASSMAVSSYNEQFFGPGTRLTVL.

The CDR3 loop reads CSTGASGTYEQFF. Here the CDR3 DNA reads TGTTCTACCGGGGCTAGCGGGACTTATGAGCAGTTCTTC. The chain links TRBV27 to TRBJ2-1, with 9 bases fitting TRBD2. The length of the CDR3 is 13 residues. Germline loops: CDR1 MNHEY, CDR2 SMNVEV (reference sequence).

The V gene is TRBV10-3, the J gene TRBJ1-2; TRBD1 agrees at 11 bases. The CDR3 runs 16 residues. Looked up from germline, CDR1 is ENHRY and CDR2 is SYGVKD. V was clipped by 7 bases and J by 8 bases; unmatched bases: 15. CDR3 nucleotides: TGTGCCATCACCCCTCTCAGCCCGGGACAGGGGGGGGGCTACACCTTC. Translated: CAITPLSPGQGGGYTF.

The rearrangement joins TRBV4-1 to TRBJ2-7, with 9 bases matching TRBD2. J lost 0 bases, V lost 4 bases, and 13 bases had no gene match. This CDR3 is built from 18 residues. Germline V gene data show CDR1 as MGHRA and CDR2 as YSYEKL. This CDR3 is CASSPIAGTSSSSYEQYF. The CDR3 DNA sequence: TGCGCCAGCAGCCCCATCGCGGGGACTAGCTCAAGCTCCTACGAGCAGTACTTC.

This rearrangement joins TRBV27 to TRBJ2-2; D not certain. Per the germline V gene, CDR1 is MNHEY and CDR2 is SMNVEV (reference sequence). This CDR3 has 13 amino acids. The V and J ends lost 2 bases and 8 bases respectively, with 9 bases between them. The CDR3 is CASSLIAPGELFF. The CDR3, as DNA: TGTGCCAGCAGTTTAATAGCTCCGGGGGAGCTGTTTTTT.

This clone was detected only once. The chain combines TRBV5-1 with TRBJ2-7; 7 bases align to TRBD1. Germline V gene sequence: CDR1 SGHRS, CDR2 YFSETQ. The V and J ends lost 5 bases and 4 bases, in that order; junction bases with no gene match: 0. This CDR3 region has 11 residues. The CDR3 loop reads CASRTGYEQYF. DNA for the CDR3: TGCGCCAGCAGGACAGGGTACGAGCAGTACTTC.

This clone was picked up one time. The chain is built from TRBV12-5 and TRBJ1-1; D unresolved. The CDR3 sequence is 13 residues long. The V end was cut by 7 bases, the J end by 0 bases, with 9 bases between. The germline gives CDR1 LGHNT, CDR2 FRNRAP. CDR3 residues: CASALGVNTEAFF. The CDR3 DNA follows: TGTGCTAGTGCCCTAGGAGTGAACACTGAAGCTTTCTTT. Full variable domain (rest looked up from reference TRBV12-5 and TRBJ1-1): DARVTQTPRHKVTEMGQEVTMRCQPILGHNTVFWYRQTMMQGLELLAYFRNRAPLDDSGMPKDRFSAEMPDATLATLKIQPSEPRDSAVYFCASALGVNTEAFFGQGTRLTVV.

This rearrangement joins TRBV2 to TRBJ1-5, with 7 bases identical to TRBD1. The CDR3 extends over 13 amino acids. V gave up 5 bases and J gave up 7 bases; unmatched junction bases: 5. Germline CDR1 is SNHLY and CDR2 is FYNNEI. The CDR3 protein is CASSRQGGQPQHF. The DNA of the CDR3 is TGTGCCAGCAGTAGACAGGGCGGACAGCCCCAGCATTTT.

A word on this clone: The sample contains more than one DNA sequence encoding this CDR3. This rearrangement joins TRBV25-1 to TRBJ2-7; 15 bases are shared with TRBD2. Germline CDR1 and CDR2: MGHDK and SYGVNS. J gave up 7 bases and V 6 bases, and 4 bases lay outside the gene matches. This CDR3 is 14 amino acids long. CDR3 coding DNA: TGTGCCAGCAGCGGACTAGCGGGAGGGCGAGAGCAGTACTTC. Its translation is CASSGLAGGREQYF.

The V and J genes are TRBV11-2 and TRBJ1-1, with a possible D match to TRBD1 (5 bases). Germline CDR1 SGHAT, CDR2 FQNNGV. This CDR3 region has 14 residues. V lost 3 bases to trimming and J lost 5 bases, with 13 bases between them. The CDR3, as DNA: TGTGCCAGCAGCTTTCTAAACGGGGGGACTGAAGCTTTCTTT. It codes for CASSFLNGGTEAFF.

The chain couples TRBV12-5 to TRBJ2-1; D possibly corresponds to TRBD2 (6 bases). Germline CDR1 is LGHNT and CDR2 is FRNRAP. Trimming stripped 5 bases from V and 6 bases from J, with 14 bases between. CDR3 length: 14 amino acids. The CDR3 coding sequence is TGTGCTAGTGGTCTGCGACTAGGGGCCAATGAGCAGTTCTTC. As protein: CASGLRLGANEQFF.

V gene TRBV7-9 combines with J gene TRBJ2-3; the match to TRBD1 covers 7 bases. CDR1 SEHNR and CDR2 FQNEAQ come from the germline V gene (reference sequence). The CDR3 length is 15 residues. The junction had 9 bases not matched to a gene; V was cut back by 5 bases and J by 4 bases. CDR3 in amino acids: CASSPPLGTADTQYF. CDR3 nucleotides: TGTGCCAGCAGCCCCCCGCTCGGGACAGCAGATACGCAGTATTTT.

This clone has only one observation. CDR3 DNA: TGTGCCAGCAGTGCGACAGGGGGCGCGAATGAAAAACTGTTTTTT. Translated: CASSATGGANEKLFF. V and J are TRBV25-1 and TRBJ1-4; 10 bases agree with TRBD1. J lost 5 bases, V lost 4 bases, and 4 bases had no gene match. Germline V lookup: CDR1 MGHDK, CDR2 SYGVNS. The CDR3 runs to 15 residues.

The chain has TRBV28 and TRBJ2-3; TRBD1 agrees at 11 bases. Germline-derived CDR1 and CDR2 are MDHEN and SYDVKM. The CDR3 totals 19 residues. Unmatched junction bases numbered 14, after V lost 4 bases and J lost 2 bases. The CDR3 is CASSSKDRGRIRHTDTQYF. In nucleotides, the CDR3 is TGTGCCAGCAGTTCGAAGGACAGGGGGCGCATCCGACACACAGATACGCAGTATTTT. Full variable domain (remainder filled in from reference TRBV28 and TRBJ2-3): DVKVTQSSRYLVKRTGEKVFLECVQDMDHENMFWYRQDPGLGLRLIYFSYDVKMKEKGDIPEGYSVSREKKERFSLILESASTNQTSMYLCASSSKDRGRIRHTDTQYFGPGTRLTVL.

For the CDR3, the DNA is TGTGCCAGCAGACAGGGGAGACTCAATGAAAAACTGTTTTTT. Amino acid sequence: CASRQGRLNEKLFF. The V call is TRBV2, the J call TRBJ1-4; TRBD1 agrees at 7 bases. Losses at the gene ends were 6 bases for V and 5 bases for J; bases not matched to a gene: 6. CDR1 is SNHLY, CDR2 FYNNEI, per germline. The CDR3 spans 14 residues.

V usage is TRBV20-1 and J usage is TRBJ2-3; D not resolved. The length of the CDR3 is 11 residues. Germline-derived CDR1 and CDR2 are DFQATT and SNEGSKA (reference sequence). V was clipped by 3 bases and J by 3 bases, with 4 bases between them. The CDR3, as DNA: TGCAGTGCTAGCCTAACAGATACGCAGTATTTT. This encodes CSASLTDTQYF.

This chain connects TRBV18 to TRBJ2-6; D remains ambiguous. V lost 3 bases and J 1 base, leaving 4 bases between the germline ends. Germline lookup yields CDR1 KGHSH and CDR2 LQKENI. This CDR3 spans 14 amino acids. The CDR3 DNA reads TGTGCCAGCTCACCGCGGTCTGGGGCCAACGTCCTGACTTTC. Amino acids: CASSPRSGANVLTF.

CDR3: CASSAYQGGTNEKLFF. CDR3 sequence (DNA): TGTGCCAGCAGTGCATATCAGGGGGGTACTAATGAAAAACTGTTTTTT. The chain recombines TRBV28 with TRBJ1-4; 7 bases are shared with TRBD1. Germline V gives CDR1 MDHEN, CDR2 SYDVKM. The V and J ends lost 5 bases and 2 bases, in that order; junction bases with no gene match: 8. This CDR3 contains 16 residues.

The V and J genes are TRBV11-3 and TRBJ2-7, with D tentatively TRBD2 (6 bases). CDR3 length: 13 residues. Germline CDR1 SGHNT, CDR2 YENEEA. The V gene lost 5 bases and the J gene lost 4 bases, with 12 bases spanning the gap. CDR3 DNA sequence: TGTGCCAGCAGCCACGGGACTTCTTACGAGCAGTACTTC. Amino acid sequence: CASSHGTSYEQYF. Variable domain in full (rest from reference TRBV11-3 and TRBJ2-7): EAGVVQSPRYKIIEKKQPVAFWCNPISGHNTLYWYLQNLGQGPELLIRYENEEAVDDSQLPKDRFSAERLKGVDSTLKIQPAELGDSAVYLCASSHGTSYEQYFGPGTRLTVT.